This TCR beta chain was captured in a study of OX40 agonist ivuxolimab in advanced cancers. Study overall: Participants averaged about 60 years of age (range roughly 23 to 90) and were around 83% male. Study-level findings and limits: Clonal expansion by week 6 occurred in CD4+ and CD8+ blood T cells (at 0.1 to 3.0 mg/kg).

TCRdb keeps only in-frame clones here, not all; method: immunoSEQ multiplex PCR. The repertoire holds 9,500 to 15,000 clones, with over 75% as singletons. Worth noting for this clone: Its antigen is still unknown.

People who had autoimmune disease history or systemic immunosuppression were excluded. The sample here was CD4+ or CD8+ T cells sorted from blood, taken in a trial of the OX40 agonist ivuxolimab. This sequence was found in an adult with an advanced solid tumor such as melanoma, head and neck, liver or kidney cancer.

The DNA for the CDR3 is TGTGCCAGCAGTCCGACGACGACTCGCGAGCAGTACTTC. This gives the protein CASSPTTTREQYF. V is TRBV27 and J is TRBJ2-7; no clear D gene. CDR1 and CDR2 from the germline V gene are MNHEY and SMNVEV (reference sequence). V lost 5 bases to trimming and J lost 6 bases, with 14 bases between them. There are 13 residues in the CDR3.